A selection of T cell receptor beta chains follows, all from one sample in a study of blood T cell repertoires in COVID-19. Assay: immunoSEQ multiplex PCR; the TCRdb copy retains only in-frame clones and omits some. This sample yields 150,000 to 170,000 clones, of which roughly 84% are seen a single time; about 12% belongs to the top ten. Material for sequencing was peripheral blood. These TCRs come from an older woman with COVID-19, enrolled during active disease. Both conserved end residues are part of each CDR3. The D gene is left open where the match is weak. The size entry is marked missing in some rows and otherwise reads once, few, many or a size class.

.	TRBV27	TRBJ1-5	.	TGTGCCAGCAGTTTTACCCCGATAACCTATAGCAATCAGCCCCAGCATTTT	CASSFTPITYSNQPQHF
.	TRBV18	TRBJ1-1	.	TGTGCCAGCTCCCCCGAGGAAGGAGTGAACACTGAAGCTTTCTTT	CASSPEEGVNTEAFF
.	TRBV2	TRBJ1-3	TRBD1	TGTGCCAGCAGTGCCAGGGACAGGGCTGGAAACACCATATATTTT	CASSARDRAGNTIYF
.	TRBV18	TRBJ2-2	TRBD1	TGTGCCAGCTCACCACTACTTTGGGACAGCCTAAACACCGGGGAGCTGTTTTTT	CASSPLLWDSLNTGELFF
.	TRBV12-3/TRBV12-4	TRBJ1-3	.	TGTGCCAGCAGTTACTCCGTCGGAAACACCATATATTTT	CASSYSVGNTIYF
.	TRBV19	TRBJ1-1	TRBD1	TGTGCCAGTAGTAAATGGACAGGAAGGAACACTGAAGCTTTCTTT	CASSKWTGRNTEAFF
.	TRBV6-1	TRBJ1-3	.	TGTGCCAGCAGTGACCCCACAAGCTCTGGAAACACCATATATTTT	CASSDPTSSGNTIYF
.	TRBV5-1	TRBJ2-3	.	TGCGCCAGCAGCCTAAACACAGATACGCAGTATTTT	CASSLNTDTQYF
.	TRBV6-5	TRBJ1-1	.	TGTGCCAGCAGTTACTCGCGGCGGCCGAACACTGAAGCTTTCTTT	CASSYSRRPNTEAFF
.	TRBV9	TRBJ2-2	TRBD2	TGTGCCAGCAGCGTATTGGCTAGCGGTAACACCGGGGAGCTGTTTTTT	CASSVLASGNTGELFF
.	TRBV6-5	TRBJ1-2	TRBD1	TGTGCCAGCAAAGCAGGGGGTTTCCGCTATGGCTACACCTTC	CASKAGGFRYGYTF
.	TRBV29-1	TRBJ2-3	TRBD1	TGCAGCATAGGACAGGGGGCCACAGATACGCAGTATTTT	CSIGQGATDTQYF
.	TRBV5-6	TRBJ1-1	.	TGTGCCAGCAGCTTCCGGGGTGGAAGCACTGAAGCTTTCTTT	CASSFRGGSTEAFF
.	TRBV5-8	TRBJ1-1	TRBD1	TGTGCCAGCAGCTCGGGACAGGGGTTGCGGAACACTGAAGCTTTCTTT	CASSSGQGLRNTEAFF
.	TRBV19	TRBJ1-1	.	TGTGCCAGTAGTATACGTCCCTGGGGAGGGGGGGTCACTGAAGCTTTCTTT	CASSIRPWGGGVTEAFF
few	TRBV30	TRBJ1-3	TRBD1	TGTGCCTGGAGTGACCCTTCCGGGACAGGCTTTTTCTCTGGAAACACCATATATTTT	CAWSDPSGTGFFSGNTIYF
few	TRBV18	TRBJ1-1	.	TGTGCCAGCTCCCCAACTATCATGGGGAACACTGAAGCTTTCTTT	CASSPTIMGNTEAFF
.	TRBV25-1	TRBJ1-3	.	TGTGCCAGCAGACTCACCCACACCATATATTTT	CASRLTHTIYF
.	TRBV4-1	TRBJ1-1	.	TGCGCCAGCAGCCAGGGCAGGGGGAACACTGAAGCTTTCTTT	CASSQGRGNTEAFF
.	TRBV11-1	TRBJ2-1	.	TGTGCCAGCAGCTTAGACCCCACTAGCCCATACAATGAGCAGTTCTTC	CASSLDPTSPYNEQFF
.	TRBV4-1	TRBJ2-5	.	TGCGCCAGCAGCCAAGATGCGGCGGCCCAAGAGACCCAGTACTTC	CASSQDAAAQETQYF
.	TRBV11-2	TRBJ1-6	.	TGTGCCAGCAGACTACAAAATTCACCCCTCCACTTT	CASRLQNSPLHF
.	TRBV7-9	TRBJ1-3	.	TGTGCCAGCAGTCAGGGCTCTGGAAACACCATATATTTT	CASSQGSGNTIYF
once	TRBV6-6	TRBJ1-5	.	TGTGCCAGCAGTTACGTTACCCAGGGGCAGCCCCAGCATTTT	CASSYVTQGQPQHF